This T cell receptor (beta chain) originates from a study of blood T cells in healthy people across ages. Healthy Caucasians from Russia aged roughly 6 to 95 served as donors. The CDR3 contains 15 residues. CDR1 and CDR2 (germline): MNHEY, SMNVEV (reference sequence). J was trimmed by 1 base and V by 5 bases; bases with no gene match: 7. A J-beta primer mix and a sample-barcoded 5' primer were used in a second PCR of roughly 6 to 12 cycles. Via MiXCR, TCRdb re-called the 5' RACE reads, giving one row per CDR3 protein. The sample consists of roughly 650,000 distinct CDR3 sequences, about a third of them appearing once.

The sequencing sample was made of blood. This rearrangement joins TRBV27 to TRBJ1-1; TRBD1 matches at 7 bases. This TCR derives from a woman at least 80 years old in good health. DNA of the CDR3: TGTGCCAGCAGTCGGGTCGGGACAGCGAACACTGAAGCTTTCTTT. Translating gives CASSRVGTANTEAFF.